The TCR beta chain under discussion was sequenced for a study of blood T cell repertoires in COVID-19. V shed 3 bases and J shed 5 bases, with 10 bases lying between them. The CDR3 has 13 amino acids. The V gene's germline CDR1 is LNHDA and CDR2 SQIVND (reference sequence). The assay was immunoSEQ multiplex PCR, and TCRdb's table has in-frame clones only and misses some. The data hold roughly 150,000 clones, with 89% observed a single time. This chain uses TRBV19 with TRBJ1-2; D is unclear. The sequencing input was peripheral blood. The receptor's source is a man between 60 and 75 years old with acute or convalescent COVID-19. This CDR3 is CASSIDPGYGYTF. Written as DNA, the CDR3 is TGTGCCAGTAGTATTGATCCGGGGTATGGCTACACCTTC.